The next 17 T cell receptor beta chains were all read from a single sample in a study of shared clonotypes between healthy human individuals. Method: immunoSEQ multiplex PCR; TCRdb's copy keeps in-frame clones and lacks some. The data contain hundreds of thousands of clones, around 78% of them singletons. The sample consisted of memory CD4+ T cells sorted from blood. The subset denotes: CD45RA-negative fraction. The receptors stem from a woman aged 25 to 39 in good health.

The J gene is TRBJ1-2, the V gene TRBV19; D may be TRBD1 (5 bases). Trimming shortened V by 7 bases and J by 3 bases, and 15 bases separated the two germline ends. The CDR3 spans 14 residues. Germline V gives CDR1 LNHDA, CDR2 SQIVND (reference sequence). Here the CDR3 reads CASTPGGGDYGYTF. In nucleotides, the CDR3 is TGTGCCAGTACCCCCGGGGGAGGGGACTATGGCTACACCTTC. The full variable domain, its missing parts supplied by reference TRBV19 and TRBJ1-2, is DGGITQSPKYLFRKEGQNVTLSCEQNLNHDAMYWYRQDPGQGLRLIYYSQIVNDFQKGDIAEGYSVSREKKESFPLTVTSAQKNPTAFYLCASTPGGGDYGYTFGSGTRLTVV.

The rearrangement joins TRBV10-3 to TRBJ2-3, with 7 bases that match TRBD1. The CDR3 consists of 15 residues. The V segment lost 5 bases and the J segment 5 bases; nucleotides outside the gene matches: 10. Germline V gene data show CDR1 as ENHRY and CDR2 as SYGVKD. The CDR3 DNA reads as TGTGCCATCAGTTTGGGACAGACATTGGGAGATACGCAGTATTTT. This sequence encodes CAISLGQTLGDTQYF.

This chain connects TRBV6-1 to TRBJ1-5, with 9 bases identical to TRBD1. V trimming: 6 bases; J trimming: 4 bases; junction bases outside the gene matches: 7. CDR1 MNHNS and CDR2 SASEGT come from the germline V gene. The CDR3 covers 15 residues. CDR3 amino acids: CASSVGQGANQPQHF. CDR3 DNA sequence: TGTGCCAGCAGCGTGGGACAGGGAGCTAATCAGCCCCAGCATTTT.

V is TRBV2 and J is TRBJ2-1, with 8 positions matching TRBD2. Trimming removed 4 bases from V and 2 bases from J; junction bases left unmatched: 4. From germline, CDR1 is SNHLY and CDR2 FYNNEI. The CDR3 consists of 15 residues. The CDR3 region is CASSVGLGAYNEQFF. For the CDR3, the DNA is TGTGCCAGCAGTGTGGGACTAGGAGCCTACAATGAGCAGTTCTTC.

The V and J genes are TRBV7-9 and TRBJ1-1; D is undetermined. Trimming removed 2 bases from V and 2 bases from J, with 6 bases in between. Looked up from germline, CDR1 is SEHNR and CDR2 is FQNEAQ (reference sequence). The CDR3 is made up of 13 amino acids. CDR3 coding DNA: TGTGCCAGCAGCTTAAGGGAAAACACTGAAGCTTTCTTT. Translation: CASSLRENTEAFF.

The J gene is TRBJ2-7, the V gene TRBV11-2, with TRBD2 identical over 7 bases. Trimming at V came to 3 bases and at J to 4 bases, leaving 6 bases not matched to a gene. The CDR3 totals 14 residues. The germline gives CDR1 SGHAT, CDR2 FQNNGV. CDR3 loop: CASSFSGNTYEQYF. The CDR3 bases are TGTGCCAGCAGCTTCAGCGGGAACACTTACGAGCAGTACTTC.

The chain has TRBV27 and TRBJ1-1; D not certain. The CDR3 has 13 residues. Germline loops: CDR1 MNHEY, CDR2 SMNVEV (reference sequence). Trimming removed 6 bases at V and 0 bases at J, with 8 bases between. The CDR3 sequence is CASRPHLNTEAFF. The CDR3, as DNA: TGTGCCAGCAGGCCCCACCTGAACACTGAAGCTTTCTTT.

The chain has TRBV27 and TRBJ2-7; TRBD1 matches at 9 bases. Trimming at V came to 5 bases and at J to 4 bases, leaving 9 bases not matched to a gene. This CDR3 has 15 residues. The V gene's germline CDR1 is MNHEY and CDR2 SMNVEV (reference sequence). Here the CDR3 DNA reads TGTGCCAGCAGTCTTAGACGGACAGGGGAATACGAGCAGTACTTC. Encoded protein: CASSLRRTGEYEQYF.

This clone has a handful of counts. V and J are TRBV14 and TRBJ1-4; TRBD1 might be the D (6 bases). Germline CDR1 and CDR2: SGHDN and FVKESK. The CDR3 is 16 residues long. V lost 1 base, J lost 14 bases, and 23 bases lay in between. For the CDR3, the DNA is TGTGCCAGCAGCCAAGGTCTTCCCTCGGGGGGCGCGAGGCTGTTTTTT. Translated: CASSQGLPSGGARLFF.

The chain is built from TRBV15 and TRBJ2-5; D unresolved. The CDR3 totals 15 residues. The V end lost 1 base, the J end lost 0 bases, and 9 bases lay between the germline ends. Germline V gene sequence: CDR1 LNHNV, CDR2 YYDKDF (reference sequence). CDR3 DNA sequence: TGTGCCACCAGCAGAGTAGGCAGTAACCAAGAGACCCAGTACTTC. Its protein product is CATSRVGSNQETQYF.

The genes are TRBV14 and TRBJ1-3; no reliable D call. V was shortened by 2 bases and J by 7 bases, with 21 bases between the two germline ends. Germline V gene data show CDR1 as SGHDN and CDR2 as FVKESK. The CDR3 runs 17 residues. CDR3 DNA: TGTGCCAGCAGCCAATTAAATCTGTTGCCTTTTGGGAACACCATATATTTT. This codes for CASSQLNLLPFGNTIYF. Drawing the rest from reference TRBV14 and TRBJ1-3, the complete variable domain is EAGVTQFPSHSVIEKGQTVTLRCDPISGHDNLYWYRRVMGKEIKFLLHFVKESKQDESGMPNNRFLAERTGGTYSTLKVQPAELEDSGVYFCASSQLNLLPFGNTIYFGEGSWLTVV.

In this sample, this clone turned up many times. The chain uses TRBV25-1 and TRBJ1-2; D ambiguous. Germline V gives CDR1 MGHDK, CDR2 SYGVNS. V was shortened by 8 bases and J by 4 bases, with 14 bases between the two germline ends. The CDR3 is 13 residues long. The CDR3 reads CASQNAGSYGYTF. The CDR3 nucleotides read TGTGCCAGCCAAAATGCAGGTAGCTATGGCTACACCTTC.

The chain employs TRBV7-3 and TRBJ2-3, with 9 bases aligning to TRBD2. CDR1 and CDR2 (germline): SGHTA, FQGTGA. The V segment lost 6 bases and the J segment 5 bases; nucleotides outside the gene matches: 9. This CDR3 comprises 15 residues. CDR3 protein: CASRKNAGGGDTQYF. The CDR3 DNA follows: TGTGCCAGCAGGAAAAACGCGGGAGGGGGAGATACGCAGTATTTT. The full variable domain, completed using reference TRBV7-3 and TRBJ2-3, is GAGVSQTPSNKVTEKGKYVELRCDPISGHTALYWYRQSLGQGPEFLIYFQGTGAADDSGLPNDRFFAVRPEGSVSTLKIQRTERGDSAVYLCASRKNAGGGDTQYFGPGTRLTVL.

This clone is a singleton in its sample. The chain recombines TRBV30 with TRBJ2-7; 13 bases are shared with TRBD2. Trimming cost V 0 bases and J 5 bases; bases outside gene matches: 7. The CDR3 is 16 residues long. Germline lookup yields CDR1 GTSNPN and CDR2 SVGIG (reference sequence). The CDR3 protein is CAWSVLGLAGVDEQYF. The DNA of the CDR3 is TGTGCCTGGAGTGTACTAGGACTAGCGGGAGTAGACGAGCAGTACTTC.

This chain uses TRBV10-3 with TRBJ1-5, with D unresolved. The germline CDR1 and CDR2 sequences are ENHRY and SYGVKD. This CDR3 is 16 amino acids long. V lost 2 bases and J 6 bases, leaving 17 bases between the germline ends. CDR3 sequence: CAISENSLQISQPQHF. The CDR3 region has the DNA TGTGCCATCAGTGAGAACTCCCTACAGATAAGTCAGCCCCAGCATTTT.

Regarding this clone: This clone may be a read error of a much larger clone one base away. The same CDR3 is also encoded by other DNA sequences in this sample. The V and J genes are TRBV11-3 and TRBJ1-1; unclear D gene. The CDR3 has 13 residues. With 3 bases removed from V and 1 base from J, the gap between germline ends came to 6 bases. Germline V CDR1 and CDR2: SGHNT, YENEEA. The CDR3 protein is CASSLGRNTEAFF. Written as DNA, the CDR3 is TGTGCCAGCAGCTTGGGGAGGAACACTGAAGCTTTCTTT. The complete variable domain, with remaining parts taken from reference TRBV11-3 and TRBJ1-1, reads EAGVVQSPRYKIIEKKQPVAFWCNPISGHNTLYWYLQNLGQGPELLIRYENEEAVDDSQLPKDRFSAERLKGVDSTLKIQPAELGDSAVYLCASSLGRNTEAFFGQGTRLTVV.

The gene calls are TRBV11-2 and TRBJ2-7, with 10 bases that match TRBD2. The germline V gene has CDR1 SGHAT and CDR2 FQNNGV. The CDR3 covers 16 residues. Germline trimming cut 5 bases from V and 9 bases from J; bases unmatched to any gene: 16. This chain's CDR3 is CASSEVLGLAGEGQYF. The CDR3 region has the DNA TGTGCCAGCAGCGAGGTGTTGGGCCTAGCGGGAGAGGGGCAGTACTTC.